This TCR beta chain was identified during a study of blood T cell repertoires in COVID-19 (dated by TCRdb to the early 2020s). Some background on the complete study: Collaborator samples came from the United States, Italy and Spain and covered acute and convalescent phases of COVID-19. The prospective study material was composed of cDNA or gDNA derived from T cells, B-cell-depleted T cells, or PBMCs. Subjects who had been exposed to COVID-19, were actively infected with it, or had recovered from it provided the deeply sampled blood TCRbeta repertoires that made up the dataset. The repertoires were released in a freely available public database meant as a resource for research on the immune response to SARS-CoV-2. Samples came from the ongoing ImmuneRACE study (first 160 participants) plus 1,254 subjects from 6 global collaborators. A de-identified subject ID, COVID-19 status, age in years and sex were almost always included in the sample metadata. Where available, HLA class I and class II types were obtained from metadata supplied by the sample provider rather than from assay-based typing. Study-level results and caveats: Clinical and demographic metadata were provided uncurated, with the amount varying by source and participant.

According to the germline V gene (reference sequence), CDR1 reads SEHNR and CDR2 reads FQNEAQ. Trimming removed 0 bases from V and 5 bases from J, leaving 7 bases between the germline ends. The CDR3 goes from the cysteine to the phenylalanine over 14 residues. Just the 42-base CDR3 DNA is kept, in frame starting at base 1. TCRbeta CDR3 regions were amplified from genomic DNA using the immunoSEQ Assay, a bias-controlled multiplex PCR. Per the original workflow: Nucleated cell counts per sample were estimated from amplification of reference gene primers within the assay. To quantify the absolute abundance of each unique TCRbeta CDR3 rearrangement, sequence reads were collapsed and filtered. Productive Simpson clonality was computed per sample as the square root of Simpson's diversity index over productive rearrangements. TCRdb limited this immuneACCESS table to in-frame rearrangements with V and J called. A share of clones is missing; checked studies link under half to unresolved V genes, and the rest is unexplained. Clonal size and the V and J genes are those of that table, whereas D and trimming came from the DNA. The sample data list hundreds of thousands of clones, and 85% to 90% of these were observed just once. Jointly, the top ten make up almost 9.5% of the sample.

In the prospective study, participants were about 18 to 100 years old, resided in 25 or so geographic areas of the United States, and were enrolled through a virtual design. To assign participants to cohorts, the prospective study relied on clinical history that participants themselves reported in a screening survey and a study questionnaire. For ImmuneRACE Cohort 3, a participant was defined as recovered based on two consecutive negative NP/OP PCR tests, clearance by a healthcare professional, or resolution of symptoms. In the prospective study, mobile phlebotomists collected whole blood, serum and a nasopharyngeal or oropharyngeal swab from each participant. Prospective study participants could optionally give additional blood draws and questionnaires over an approximately two-month period. Blood samples from the prospective study were shipped frozen or at room temperature prior to DNA extraction.

In regard to this clone: Its antigen specificity is not known. Nothing much larger sits one base from this clone, and base qualities are not available.

This clonotype was sampled from a woman between 25 and 40 years old who had recovered from COVID-19. In this chain, TRBV7-9 is recombined with TRBJ2-2; the D gene remains uncertain. Sequencing was performed on PBMCs or T cells enriched from blood (not recorded which). The DNA reads as follows: TGTGCCAGCAGCTTAGCGCCAGATACCGGGGAGCTGTTTTTT. This sequence encodes CASSLAPDTGELFF.